This entry lists 30 T cell receptor beta chains sequenced from one sample in a study of identical twins. TCRdb re-derived calls from the 5' RACE reads in MiXCR, one entry per CDR3 protein. This table has 570,000 or so distinct CDR3 sequences, just under 10% appearing once. The sample also formed part of further work on yellow fever vaccine responses in identical twins.

Sample: PBMCs. Every receptor here comes from a woman in her late teens or twenties in good health.

This clonotype was recorded a few times. The V and J genes are TRBV12-3 or TRBV12-4 and TRBJ2-7; 11 bases map to TRBD2. Losses at the gene ends were 5 bases for V and 3 bases for J; bases not matched to a gene: 6. The CDR3 runs 15 residues. The chain's CDR3 is CASSRASGRRYEQYF. For the CDR3, the DNA is TGTGCCAGCAGTCGTGCTAGCGGGAGGCGCTACGAGCAGTACTTC.

Many counts were recorded for this clonotype. V and J are TRBV6-2 or TRBV6-3 and TRBJ2-1, with TRBD1 matching 9 bases. After removal of 4 bases from V and 2 bases from J, the junction contained 3 bases not matched to a gene. Germline V CDR1 and CDR2: MNHEY, SVGEGT. The CDR3 covers 15 residues. CDR3 protein: CASSWDRETYNEQFF. CDR3 DNA sequence: TGTGCCAGCAGTTGGGACAGGGAGACCTACAATGAGCAGTTCTTC.

This clonotype was seen a handful of times. The CDR3, as DNA: TGTGCCAGTAGTATACTCAGGGACATGAACACTGAAGCTTTCTTT. This codes for CASSILRDMNTEAFF. This chain links TRBV19 with TRBJ1-1; a weak D match, TRBD1 (6 bases). V lost 2 bases, J lost 0 bases, and 10 bases lay in between. The CDR3 runs 15 residues. Per the germline V gene, CDR1 is LNHDA and CDR2 is SQIVND (reference sequence).

A few counts support this clonotype. The chain uses TRBV20-1 and TRBJ2-3; weak D call: TRBD2 (5 bases). Germline CDR1 DFQATT, CDR2 SNEGSKA (reference sequence). V was shortened by 5 bases and J by 3 bases, with 18 bases between the two germline ends. The CDR3 spans 15 residues. CDR3 bases: TGCAGTGCTGCGTCTCTTAGCGTCGAGACAGATACGCAGTATTTT. The encoded protein is CSAASLSVETDTQYF.

This clonotype has a handful of counts. V gene TRBV7-9 combines with J gene TRBJ2-2; D uncertain. Germline V gene data show CDR1 as SEHNR and CDR2 as FQNEAQ (reference sequence). The germline V and J ends were trimmed by 7 bases and 4 bases, with 16 bases remaining between them. The CDR3 has 15 residues. As DNA, the CDR3 is TGTGCCAGCACGATCGGGCCCCCGAGCACCGGGGAGCTGTTTTTT. Protein product: CASTIGPPSTGELFF.

This clonotype was counted only a few times. The rearrangement links TRBV7-9 to TRBJ2-5, with TRBD1 matching over 8 bases. The junction had 8 bases not matched to a gene; V was cut back by 2 bases and J by 9 bases. Germline V gene lookup returns CDR1 SEHNR and CDR2 FQNEAQ (reference sequence). The CDR3 loop spans 14 amino acids. DNA of the CDR3: TGTGCCAGCAGCTTAAGGGGACAGGCAGGGGCCCAGTACTTC. It encodes CASSLRGQAGAQYF.

This clonotype was found many times. The rearrangement uses TRBV4-1 and TRBJ2-3, with TRBD2 matching over 7 bases. Looked up from germline, CDR1 is MGHRA and CDR2 is YSYEKL. The CDR3 is made up of 17 amino acids. Trimming removed 0 bases from V and 2 bases from J; junction bases left unmatched: 8. This CDR3 reads CASSQDVGRVATDTQYF. DNA of the CDR3: TGCGCCAGCAGCCAAGATGTGGGGAGGGTAGCCACAGATACGCAGTATTTT.

The chain recombines TRBV4-1 with TRBJ2-7; 12 positions agree with TRBD1. This CDR3 comprises 15 residues. J gave up 5 bases and V 4 bases, and 6 bases lay outside the gene matches. Germline V gives CDR1 MGHRA, CDR2 YSYEKL. The CDR3 DNA reads as TGCGCCAGCAGCCGATTGGGACAGGGGGCAAACGAGCAGTACTTC. It is translated as CASSRLGQGANEQYF.

This sequence joins TRBV4-3 and TRBJ2-2, with 12 bases matching TRBD2. CDR3 length: 17 amino acids. Germline lookup yields CDR1 LGHNA and CDR2 YSLEER. Unmatched junction bases numbered 10, after V lost 4 bases and J lost 7 bases. CDR3 nucleotide sequence: TGCGCCAGCAGCCCGACGAGGACTAGCGGGAAAGTCGGGGAGCTGTTTTTT. Translating it yields CASSPTRTSGKVGELFF.

This clonotype occurred a few times. This chain connects TRBV7-2 to TRBJ2-7, with 7 bases lining up with TRBD1. V trimming: 5 bases; J trimming: 5 bases; junction bases outside the gene matches: 3. The CDR3 runs 12 residues. Germline values: CDR1 SGHTA, CDR2 FQGNSA. The CDR3 nucleotides are TGTGCCAGCAGCCGTGACAGGGACGAGCAGTACTTC. Its protein product is CASSRDRDEQYF. Looking up the rest from reference TRBV7-2 and TRBJ2-7 gives the full variable domain: GAGVSQSPSNKVTEKGKDVELRCDPISGHTALYWYRQSLGQGLEFLIYFQGNSAPDKSGLPSDRFSAERTGGSVSTLTIQRTQQEDSAVYLCASSRDRDEQYFGPGTRLTVT.

The rearrangement links TRBV4-1 to TRBJ2-4; TRBD1 aligns across 9 bases. Germline V lookup: CDR1 MGHRA, CDR2 YSYEKL. V lost 4 bases, J lost 2 bases, and 9 bases stayed unmatched. The CDR3 runs 17 residues. The CDR3: CASSLGPGTGSKNIQYF. In nucleotides, the CDR3 is TGCGCCAGCAGCCTCGGTCCCGGGACAGGGTCCAAAAACATTCAGTACTTC.

This clonotype was detected a few times. The chain couples TRBV29-1 to TRBJ2-3, with 8 bases identical to TRBD2. Germline V gene lookup returns CDR1 SQVTM and CDR2 ANQGSEA. This CDR3 contains 13 residues. J was trimmed by 2 bases and V by 7 bases; bases with no gene match: 5. The CDR3 DNA sequence: TGCAGCGCACAGCGGGGGAACACAGATACGCAGTATTTT. It is translated as CSAQRGNTDTQYF.

V gene TRBV3-1 combines with J gene TRBJ2-1, with D possibly being TRBD2 (7 bases). The CDR3 sequence is 15 residues long. V was trimmed by 0 bases and J by 10 bases, leaving 16 bases between them. CDR1 and CDR2 (germline): LGHDT, YNNKEL (reference sequence). In nucleotides, the CDR3 is TGTGCCAGCAGCCAAGACGTGGGGGGGCTAAGAGAGCAGTTCTTC. Translating it yields CASSQDVGGLREQFF.

This clonotype was seen repeatedly, ten times or more. This chain links TRBV3-1 with TRBJ1-5; no definite D call. Germline assignment: CDR1 LGHDT and CDR2 YNNKEL (reference sequence). V was pared by 4 bases and J by 7 bases, with 11 bases between. The CDR3 contains 13 residues. The CDR3 DNA sequence: TGTGCCAGCAGCCCCGGGCCCAGGCAGCCCCAGCATTTT. Translating it yields CASSPGPRQPQHF.

This clonotype was counted a few times. V and J are TRBV20-1 and TRBJ2-3; D ambiguous. The CDR3 sequence is 15 residues long. V shed 0 bases and J shed 6 bases, with 16 bases lying between them. Germline CDR1 DFQATT, CDR2 SNEGSKA (reference sequence). The CDR3, as DNA: TGCAGTGCTAGAGATCGGTGGGCCGCGCCGGATACGCAGTATTTT. Its translation: CSARDRWAAPDTQYF.

The chain links TRBV20-1 to TRBJ2-1; possibly TRBD1 for D (5 bases). The CDR3 totals 13 residues. From germline, CDR1 is DFQATT and CDR2 SNEGSKA (reference sequence). V was clipped by 5 bases and J by 0 bases, with 8 bases between them. The CDR3 reads CSAQTVSYNEQFF. The CDR3 DNA follows: TGCAGTGCTCAGACAGTCTCCTACAATGAGCAGTTCTTC.

V usage is TRBV20-1 and J usage is TRBJ2-7, with 8 nucleotides matching TRBD2. There are 15 residues in the CDR3. Per germline, CDR1 DFQATT and CDR2 SNEGSKA (reference sequence). Trimming cost V 6 bases and J 2 bases; bases outside gene matches: 12. The CDR3 here is CSAKPGLVGAYEQYF. The CDR3 nucleotides read TGCAGTGCCAAACCGGGACTAGTAGGGGCCTACGAGCAGTACTTC.

This clonotype was counted ten times or more. The V call is TRBV5-1, the J call TRBJ2-7; unclear D gene. Trimming shortened V by 0 bases and J by 7 bases, and 11 bases separated the two germline ends. This CDR3 spans 13 amino acids. CDR1 SGHRS and CDR2 YFSETQ come from the germline V gene. The CDR3 bases are TGCGCCAGCAGCTTGGTCACCCCTGGGGAGCAGTACTTC. Protein: CASSLVTPGEQYF.

V usage is TRBV10-3 and J usage is TRBJ2-3; D is perhaps TRBD1 (5 bases). V dropped 9 bases and J dropped 0 bases, with 7 bases sitting between them. This CDR3 is built from 12 residues. CDR1 and CDR2 from the germline V gene are ENHRY and SYGVKD. The DNA for the CDR3 is TGTGCCATTCAGGGCAGCACAGATACGCAGTATTTT. Residues: CAIQGSTDTQYF.

CDR3 in amino acids: CASSSPWEETQYF. The CDR3 region has the DNA TGTGCCAGCAGCTCCCCGTGGGAAGAGACCCAGTACTTC. The chain employs TRBV7-8 and TRBJ2-5; D call uncertain. The CDR3 runs 13 residues. Germline assignment: CDR1 SGHVS and CDR2 FQNEAQ. The V gene lost 4 bases and the J gene lost 3 bases, with 9 bases spanning the gap. Combining the CDR3 with reference TRBV7-8 and TRBJ2-5 gives the whole variable domain GAGVSQSPRYKVAKRGQDVALRCDPISGHVSLFWYQQALGQGPEFLTYFQNEAQLDKSGLPSDRFFAERPEGSVSTLKIQRTQQEDSAVYLCASSSPWEETQYFGPGTRLLVL.

In this sample, this clonotype turned up many times. The V call is TRBV12-3 or TRBV12-4, the J call TRBJ1-3; D unclear. This CDR3 is 12 amino acids long. Trimming shortened V by 6 bases and J by 1 base, and 4 bases separated the two germline ends. The CDR3 sequence: CASSHSGNTIYF. DNA for the CDR3: TGTGCCAGCAGCCATTCTGGAAACACCATATATTTT.

The chain carries TRBV7-2 and TRBJ1-1; weak D call: TRBD1 (5 bases). With 3 bases removed from V and 6 bases from J, the gap between germline ends came to 17 bases. Germline V lookup: CDR1 SGHTA, CDR2 FQGNSA. CDR3 length: 15 residues. Here the CDR3 DNA reads TGTGCCAGCAGCTTCCGGGGCAGAGCGCTTCCTGAAGCTTTCTTT. Translating gives CASSFRGRALPEAFF. Supplemented by reference TRBV7-2 and TRBJ1-1, the full variable domain reads GAGVSQSPSNKVTEKGKDVELRCDPISGHTALYWYRQSLGQGLEFLIYFQGNSAPDKSGLPSDRFSAERTGGSVSTLTIQRTQQEDSAVYLCASSFRGRALPEAFFGQGTRLTVV.

This clonotype came up many times. The genes are TRBV5-6 and TRBJ2-5; D may be TRBD2 (5 bases). The germline gives CDR1 SGHDT, CDR2 YYEEEE. The ends were cut back, 1 base at V and 5 bases at J, with 12 bases in the middle. CDR3 length: 14 residues. In nucleotides, the CDR3 is TGTGCCAGCAGCTTGACCGCCGGCGGGGAGACCCAGTACTTC. Translating it yields CASSLTAGGETQYF.

The chain links TRBV11-2 to TRBJ2-3; 7 nucleotides align to TRBD2. Germline loops: CDR1 SGHAT, CDR2 FQNNGV. The CDR3 consists of 18 residues. Losses at the gene ends were 2 bases for V and 2 bases for J; bases not matched to a gene: 13. The CDR3 here is CASSLTVLGLGNTDTQYF. The CDR3 DNA reads TGTGCCAGCAGCTTAACCGTTTTAGGACTAGGGAACACAGATACGCAGTATTTT.

This clonotype was seen a handful of times. The rearrangement links TRBV2 to TRBJ2-7; 7 nucleotides match TRBD2. There are 13 residues in the CDR3. Germline CDR1 is SNHLY and CDR2 is FYNNEI. Trimming took 6 bases from V and 6 from J; bases not matched to a gene: 8. The DNA of the CDR3 is TGTGCCAGCAGAGAGACTAGCCCGGGCGAGCAGTACTTC. Translated: CASRETSPGEQYF.

There are many counts of this clonotype. The V gene is TRBV9, the J gene TRBJ2-3, with 11 bases matching TRBD2. V dropped 0 bases and J dropped 5; count of bases not matched to a gene: 8. This CDR3 has 17 amino acids. The germline CDR1 and CDR2 sequences are SGDLS and YYNGEE. The CDR3 coding sequence is TGTGCCAGCAGCGTAGCTCTAGCGGGGGGCCAAGGAGATACGCAGTATTTT. Translating gives CASSVALAGGQGDTQYF.

This clonotype was seen a handful of times. This sequence joins TRBV9 and TRBJ1-1; 12 bases match TRBD1. CDR3 size: 19 residues. V shed 5 bases and J 4 bases; nucleotides not matched to a gene: 18. Looked up from germline, CDR1 is SGDLS and CDR2 is YYNGEE. CDR3 nucleotide sequence: TGTGCCAGCAGTATTACTGCCGGGACAGGGGGCAAATCGGGCACTGAAGCTTTCTTT. It encodes CASSITAGTGGKSGTEAFF.

This clonotype was observed a few times. This sequence joins TRBV29-1 and TRBJ2-7; the D call may be TRBD1 or TRBD2 (5 bases each). Germline values: CDR1 SQVTM, CDR2 ANQGSEA. The CDR3 runs to 12 residues. V was trimmed by 4 bases and J by 5 bases, leaving 12 bases between them. In DNA, the CDR3 is TGCAGCGTTGGGGGGTACACGAACGAGCAGTACTTC. It translates to CSVGGYTNEQYF.

The rearrangement uses TRBV4-2 and TRBJ2-7; 8 nucleotides agree with TRBD2. This CDR3 has 18 residues. The V segment lost 0 bases and the J segment 0 bases; nucleotides outside the gene matches: 10. Germline V gene lookup returns CDR1 LGHNA and CDR2 YNFKEQ. CDR3 sequence reads: CASSQEAASGHSSYEQYF. Written as DNA, the CDR3 is TGTGCCAGCAGCCAAGAAGCCGCTAGCGGGCACAGCTCCTACGAGCAGTACTTC.

This chain connects TRBV5-1 to TRBJ2-1; D remains ambiguous. CDR3 length equals 13 residues. In germline, CDR1 is SGHRS, CDR2 YFSETQ. The V gene lost 5 bases and the J gene lost 8 bases, with 14 bases spanning the gap. CDR3 residues: CASRPGGWDEQFF. The CDR3 DNA reads as TGCGCCAGCAGGCCGGGTGGGTGGGATGAGCAGTTCTTC.